These T cell receptor beta chains were read from a single sample in a study of response to subunit inactivated influenza vaccine. Each CDR3 protein gets one entry after TCRdb re-called the RT-PCR reads with MiXCR. The sample includes some 850,000 distinct CDR3 sequences, under 20% seen only once; the top ten take roughly a tenth. The sequencing here drew on PBMCs from blood, taken more than 4 days after vaccination. These receptors were collected from a man over 45 who received an inactivated influenza vaccine. Both conserved end residues are part of each CDR3. D genes are given only for firm matches.

V gene: TRBV4-3; D gene: NA; J gene: TRBJ2-7; CDR3 length: 14; CDR3 protein: CASSQVHLSYEQYF
V gene: TRBV15; D gene: TRBD1; J gene: TRBJ1-2; CDR3 length: 14; CDR3 protein: CATSYRGNNYGYTF
V gene: TRBV7-3; D gene: NA; J gene: TRBJ2-1; CDR3 length: 13; CDR3 protein: CASSLTIFDEQFF
V gene: TRBV19; D gene: TRBD1; J gene: TRBJ2-5; CDR3 length: 16; CDR3 protein: CASSETGVGVWETQYF
V gene: TRBV7-7; D gene: TRBD2; J gene: TRBJ2-1; CDR3 length: 15; CDR3 protein: CASSLAPTSENEQFF
V gene: TRBV2; D gene: NA; J gene: TRBJ2-1; CDR3 length: 15; CDR3 protein: CASSDDRARGNEQFF
V gene: TRBV27; D gene: NA; J gene: TRBJ2-3; CDR3 length: 16; CDR3 protein: CASSWGPGSSTDTQYF
V gene: TRBV30; D gene: NA; J gene: TRBJ2-4; CDR3 length: 12; CDR3 protein: CAWSVRGNIQYF
V gene: TRBV12-3/TRBV12-4; D gene: TRBD2; J gene: TRBJ2-1; CDR3 length: 12; CDR3 protein: CASSISGSEQFF
V gene: TRBV24-1; D gene: NA; J gene: TRBJ2-1; CDR3 length: 12; CDR3 protein: CATSEWGNEQFF
V gene: TRBV6-6; D gene: NA; J gene: TRBJ2-5; CDR3 length: 13; CDR3 protein: CASSYLGSETQYF
V gene: TRBV15; D gene: NA; J gene: TRBJ1-1; CDR3 length: 16; CDR3 protein: CATSRRSRGFVTEAFF
V gene: TRBV5-5; D gene: NA; J gene: TRBJ1-5; CDR3 length: 15; CDR3 protein: CASSLVGSGNQPQHF
V gene: TRBV5-1; D gene: NA; J gene: TRBJ2-7; CDR3 length: 17; CDR3 protein: CASSLAPPGHSSGEQYF
V gene: TRBV5-1; D gene: NA; J gene: TRBJ2-7; CDR3 length: 12; CDR3 protein: CASSSDIYEQYF
V gene: TRBV20-1; D gene: NA; J gene: TRBJ1-1; CDR3 length: 13; CDR3 protein: CSATEGRWAEAFF
V gene: TRBV7-2; D gene: NA; J gene: TRBJ2-7; CDR3 length: 16; CDR3 protein: CASSLGPSWVRDEQYF
V gene: TRBV12-3/TRBV12-4; D gene: NA; J gene: TRBJ2-5; CDR3 length: 13; CDR3 protein: CASSPNKGETQYF
V gene: TRBV6-1; D gene: NA; J gene: TRBJ2-7; CDR3 length: 15; CDR3 protein: CASRTSTAHSYEQYF